Each of the 17 T cell receptor beta chains below was sequenced from the same sample in a study of blood T cell repertoires in COVID-19. The assay was immunoSEQ multiplex PCR, and TCRdb's table has in-frame clones only and misses some. This sample yields roughly 63,000 clones, of which around 73% are seen a single time; roughly 12% belongs to the top ten. The material sequenced was peripheral blood. Receptors were obtained from an elderly man with acute or convalescent COVID-19.

J is TRBJ2-1 and V is TRBV18; weak D call: TRBD2 (5 bases). Germline V CDR1 and CDR2: KGHSH, LQKENI. V was shortened by 2 bases and J by 3 bases, with 17 bases between the two germline ends. CDR3 length: 17 residues. The CDR3 nucleotides are TGTGCCAGCTCACCAACAATAGCGACTGTCGTCTACAATGAGCAGTTCTTC. Translated: CASSPTIATVVYNEQFF.

The rearrangement joins TRBV12-2 to TRBJ1-4; no check of the table's D call, TRBD1, against the DNA was made. TRBV12-2 is recorded as a pseudogene. This CDR3 spans 14 amino acids. The CDR3 DNA reads as TGTGCAAGTCGCTTAGGGGGCACTAATGAAAAACTGTTTTTT. Translating gives CASRLGGTNEKLFF.

The chain carries TRBV19 and TRBJ2-1; weak D call: TRBD2 (7 bases). Trimming took 0 bases from V and 9 from J, leaving 12 bases between them. CDR1 LNHDA and CDR2 SQIVND come from the germline V gene (reference sequence). CDR3 length equals 14 residues. CDR3 in amino acids: CASSIDWGGREQFF. For the CDR3, the DNA is TGTGCCAGTAGTATAGATTGGGGGGGGCGTGAGCAGTTCTTC.

The chain employs TRBV27 and TRBJ1-6; 7 nucleotides align to TRBD1. This CDR3 contains 13 residues. The V gene end was trimmed by 6 bases and the J gene end by 13 bases; junction bases not matched to a gene: 9. Germline CDR1 and CDR2: MNHEY and SMNVEV (reference sequence). CDR3 bases: TGTGCCAGCAGAGGGGGCAGGGAGGCGCCCCTCCACTTT. Its translation: CASRGGREAPLHF.

V is TRBV5-1 and J is TRBJ2-3; 7 bases match TRBD1. From germline, CDR1 is SGHRS and CDR2 YFSETQ. There are 15 residues in the CDR3. The J segment lost 6 bases and the V segment lost 2 bases, leaving 9 bases of the junction unmatched. The chain's CDR3 is CASSFPGGDSDTQYF. CDR3 nucleotides: TGCGCCAGCAGCTTTCCAGGGGGTGATTCGGATACGCAGTATTTT. Supplemented by reference TRBV5-1 and TRBJ2-3, the full variable domain reads KAGVTQTPRYLIKTRGQQVTLSCSPISGHRSVSWYQQTPGQGLQFLFEYFSETQRNKGNFPGRFSGRQFSNSRSEMNVSTLELGDSALYLCASSFPGGDSDTQYFGPGTRLTVL.

V is TRBV6-5 and J is TRBJ2-7; 8 bases fit TRBD1. The length of the CDR3 is 14 residues. The V gene end was trimmed by 3 bases and the J gene end by 3 bases; junction bases not matched to a gene: 4. Per germline, CDR1 MNHEY and CDR2 SVGAGI. The CDR3 loop is CASSYLGQGYEQYF. CDR3 DNA: TGTGCCAGCAGTTATCTAGGACAGGGCTACGAGCAGTACTTC.

The chain employs TRBV18 and TRBJ1-2, with D uncertain. Between the trimmed V and J ends, which lost 6 bases and 0 bases, there was a span of 17 bases. This CDR3 comprises 16 residues. Germline values: CDR1 KGHSH, CDR2 LQKENI. The CDR3 is CASSPGGRSTNYGYTF. In nucleotides, the CDR3 is TGTGCCAGCTCGCCGGGAGGGCGCAGTACTAACTATGGCTACACCTTC.

This chain connects TRBV29-1 to TRBJ1-1, with TRBD1 identical over 9 bases. The CDR3 is 14 amino acids. Germline V CDR1 and CDR2: SQVTM, ANQGSEA. V shed 4 bases and J 0 bases; nucleotides not matched to a gene: 3. In DNA form, the CDR3 reads TGCAGCGTTGGGACAGGGGCGATGAACACTGAAGCTTTCTTT. Its protein is CSVGTGAMNTEAFF.

The rearrangement uses TRBV23-1 and TRBJ2-1; the match to TRBD2 covers 12 bases. TRBV23-1 belongs to the ORF category, with a function that is uncertain. The ends lost 4 bases at V and 2 bases at J; junction bases unmatched: 3. CDR3 length: 16 residues. CDR3 sequence (DNA): TGCGCCAGCAGTCTTCTAGCGGGAGGGGCCTACAATGAGCAGTTCTTC. Its protein product is CASSLLAGGAYNEQFF.

The rearrangement joins TRBV4-1 to TRBJ2-3, with 11 bases that match TRBD1. This CDR3 contains 19 residues. V was clipped by 0 bases and J by 5 bases; unmatched bases: 13. Germline CDR1 is MGHRA and CDR2 is YSYEKL. DNA for the CDR3: TGCGCCAGCAGCCAAGAAGTAATATCGGGGACAGGGGGTTTAGATACGCAGTATTTT. Protein sequence: CASSQEVISGTGGLDTQYF.

V usage is TRBV10-3 and J usage is TRBJ1-1; maybe TRBD1 (5 bases). Per germline, CDR1 ENHRY and CDR2 SYGVKD. The CDR3 has 13 amino acids. The V end lost 10 bases, the J end lost 5 bases, and 17 bases lay between the germline ends. The CDR3 reads CATGLQGGTEAFF. The CDR3 DNA is TGTGCCACCGGCTTGCAGGGAGGGACTGAAGCTTTCTTT.

V and J are TRBV10-1 and TRBJ2-1; 15 bases agree with TRBD2. Germline CDR1 reads WNHNN; CDR2 reads SYGVQD (reference sequence). V dropped 6 bases and J dropped 7; count of bases not matched to a gene: 4. This CDR3 is built from 15 residues. DNA for the CDR3: TGCGCCAGCAGCAAGGGGACTAGCGGGAGGAATGAGCAGTTCTTC. Translated: CASSKGTSGRNEQFF.

The chain uses TRBV6-2 or TRBV6-3 and TRBJ2-7; 14 nucleotides line up with TRBD2. The CDR3 contains 16 residues. V lost 4 bases to trimming and J lost 3 bases; unmatched junction nucleotides: 5. Germline V gives CDR1 MNHEY, CDR2 SVGEGT. CDR3 bases: TGTGCCAGCAGTTCGACTAGCGGGAGGGTGGGCTACGAGCAGTACTTC. Residues: CASSSTSGRVGYEQYF.

The chain links TRBV19 to TRBJ1-1; 7 nucleotides align to TRBD1. Germline lookup yields CDR1 LNHDA and CDR2 SQIVND (reference sequence). V dropped 9 bases and J dropped 8; count of bases not matched to a gene: 15. The CDR3 length is 14 residues. Here the CDR3 DNA reads TGTGCCAGCTCAGTCACAGGGGTACCGCGGGAAGCTTTCTTT. Protein product: CASSVTGVPREAFF. Variable domain in full (rest from reference TRBV19 and TRBJ1-1): DGGITQSPKYLFRKEGQNVTLSCEQNLNHDAMYWYRQDPGQGLRLIYYSQIVNDFQKGDIAEGYSVSREKKESFPLTVTSAQKNPTAFYLCASSVTGVPREAFFGQGTRLTVV.

The gene calls are TRBV27 and TRBJ2-7, with TRBD2 identical over 14 bases. In germline, CDR1 is MNHEY, CDR2 SMNVEV (reference sequence). The CDR3 sequence is 16 residues long. V dropped 6 bases and J dropped 1; count of bases not matched to a gene: 5. In DNA form, the CDR3 reads TGTGCCAGCAGGGGACTAGCGGGGGACCTGTCCTACGAGCAGTACTTC. It is translated as CASRGLAGDLSYEQYF.

The gene calls are TRBV3-1 (or the pseudogene TRBV3-2) and TRBJ2-5; possibly TRBD1 for D (5 bases). V dropped 2 bases and J dropped 0 bases, with 13 bases sitting between them. The germline V gene has CDR1 LGHDT and CDR2 YNNKEL (reference sequence). The CDR3 has 16 residues. DNA for the CDR3: TGTGCCAGCAGCCAATGGGGCTTAGAGTACCAAGAGACCCAGTACTTC. Amino acids: CASSQWGLEYQETQYF.

The chain combines TRBV25-1 with TRBJ2-7, with D possibly TRBD2 on 6 matching bases. With 4 bases removed from V and 2 bases from J, the gap between germline ends came to 12 bases. This CDR3 is built from 14 residues. Per germline, CDR1 MGHDK and CDR2 SYGVNS. CDR3 region: CASSAGTYTYEQYF. CDR3 sequence (DNA): TGTGCCAGCAGTGCAGGGACTTACACCTACGAGCAGTACTTC.